This T cell receptor (beta chain) was documented in a study of post-analysis software for immune sequencing data. The ends were cut back, 4 bases at V and 9 bases at J, with 13 bases in the middle. Germline V gene lookup returns CDR1 SEHNR and CDR2 FQNEAQ (reference sequence). CDR3 length: 13 amino acids. This clonotype came up a few times. Its antigen remains unknown. General observations from the study: Relative to controls, patients with multiple sclerosis showed significantly lower normalized Chao1 diversity. Controls had lower frequencies than patients of 4 or 5 TRBV segments, which included TRBV5-6, TRBV5-1 and TRBV20-1.

The TCR beta cDNA libraries contained unique molecular identifiers. Via MiXCR, TCRdb re-called the PCR reads, giving one row per CDR3 protein. The sample shows hundreds of thousands of distinct CDR3 sequences, 25% to 30% of them seen only once. The TCR comes from a girl aged 10 to 17 with multiple sclerosis. Sequenced sample: blood. The chain recombines TRBV7-9 with TRBJ2-1; D gene uncertain. CDR3 amino acids: CASSSPPLGEQFF. In DNA, the CDR3 is TGTGCCAGCAGCTCCCCCCCTCTGGGTGAGCAGTTCTTC.